The clone carrying this TCR beta chain was recorded many times. The antigen is unknown. This sample was included in a study of neurological immune-mediated disorders. V shed 4 bases and J 1 base; nucleotides not matched to a gene: 7. This CDR3 spans 16 amino acids. Germline lookup yields CDR1 SGHRS and CDR2 YFSETQ. Study-wide results and caveats: Multiple sclerosis, the disease with the least TCR clonal expansion, fell below healthy controls, whereas HTLV-1-associated myelopathy showed the most.

TCRdb analysed the 5' RACE reads with MiXCR anew, one entry per CDR3 protein. The profile shows under 85,000 distinct CDR3 sequences, over 9% of them singletons. Preparation of the unsorted libraries drew on 2 million PBMCs stored at -80 C. The sample was PBMCs. The TCR comes from a man between 40 and 49 years old in good health. The chain has TRBV5-1 and TRBJ2-7, with 11 bases matching TRBD2. CDR3 loop: CASSETTSGTSYEQYF. In DNA, the CDR3 is TGCGCCAGCAGCGAAACGACTAGCGGGACATCCTACGAGCAGTACTTC. Based on the CDR3 plus reference TRBV5-1 and TRBJ2-7, the full variable domain is KAGVTQTPRYLIKTRGQQVTLSCSPISGHRSVSWYQQTPGQGLQFLFEYFSETQRNKGNFPGRFSGRQFSNSRSEMNVSTLELGDSALYLCASSETTSGTSYEQYFGPGTRLTVT.